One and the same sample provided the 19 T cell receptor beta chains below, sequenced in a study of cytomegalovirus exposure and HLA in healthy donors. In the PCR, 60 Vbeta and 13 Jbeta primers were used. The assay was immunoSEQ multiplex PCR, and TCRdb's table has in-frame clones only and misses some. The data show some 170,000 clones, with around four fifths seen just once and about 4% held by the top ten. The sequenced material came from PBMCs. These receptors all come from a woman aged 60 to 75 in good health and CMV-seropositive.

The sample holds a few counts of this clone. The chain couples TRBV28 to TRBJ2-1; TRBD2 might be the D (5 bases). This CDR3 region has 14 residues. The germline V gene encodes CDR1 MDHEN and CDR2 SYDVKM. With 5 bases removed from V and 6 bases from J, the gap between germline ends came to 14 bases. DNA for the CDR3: TGTGCCAGCAGTCCAGCCAGGAGGTCCAATGAGCAGTTCTTC. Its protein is CASSPARRSNEQFF.

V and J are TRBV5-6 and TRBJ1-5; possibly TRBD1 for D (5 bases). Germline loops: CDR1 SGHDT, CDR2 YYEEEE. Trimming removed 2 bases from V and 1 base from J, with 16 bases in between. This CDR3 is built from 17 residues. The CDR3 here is CASSLVGGSPSNQPQHF. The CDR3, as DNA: TGTGCCAGCAGCTTAGTTGGGGGGAGCCCGAGCAATCAGCCCCAGCATTTT.

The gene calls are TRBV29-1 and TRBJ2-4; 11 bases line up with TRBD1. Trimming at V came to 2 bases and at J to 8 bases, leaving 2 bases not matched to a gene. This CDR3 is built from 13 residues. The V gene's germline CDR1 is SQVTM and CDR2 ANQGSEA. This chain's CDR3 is CSVELGQGDIQYF. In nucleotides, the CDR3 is TGCAGCGTTGAACTGGGACAGGGGGACATTCAGTACTTC.

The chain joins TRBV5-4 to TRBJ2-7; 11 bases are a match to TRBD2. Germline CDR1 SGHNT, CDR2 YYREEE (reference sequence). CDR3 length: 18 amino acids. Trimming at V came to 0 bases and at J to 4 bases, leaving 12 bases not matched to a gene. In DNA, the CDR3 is TGTGCCAGCAGCTTGGGACTAGCGGGGTCGAGGAGTAAATACGAGCAGTACTTC. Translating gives CASSLGLAGSRSKYEQYF.

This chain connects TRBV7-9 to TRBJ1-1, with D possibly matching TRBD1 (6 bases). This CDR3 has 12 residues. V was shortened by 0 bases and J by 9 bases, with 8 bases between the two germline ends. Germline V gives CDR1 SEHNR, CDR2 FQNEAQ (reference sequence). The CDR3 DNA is TGTGCCAGCAGCTTAGCCTGGGGGCAAGCTTTCTTT. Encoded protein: CASSLAWGQAFF.

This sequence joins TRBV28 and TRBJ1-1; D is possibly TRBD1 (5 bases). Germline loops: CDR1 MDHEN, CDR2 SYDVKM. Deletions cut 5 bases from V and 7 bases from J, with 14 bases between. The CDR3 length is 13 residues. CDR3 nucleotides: TGTGCCAGCAGTCCCCCCCAGGGACTTGAAGCTTTCTTT. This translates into CASSPPQGLEAFF. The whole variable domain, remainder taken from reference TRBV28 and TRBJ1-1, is DVKVTQSSRYLVKRTGEKVFLECVQDMDHENMFWYRQDPGLGLRLIYFSYDVKMKEKGDIPEGYSVSREKKERFSLILESASTNQTSMYLCASSPPQGLEAFFGQGTRLTVV.

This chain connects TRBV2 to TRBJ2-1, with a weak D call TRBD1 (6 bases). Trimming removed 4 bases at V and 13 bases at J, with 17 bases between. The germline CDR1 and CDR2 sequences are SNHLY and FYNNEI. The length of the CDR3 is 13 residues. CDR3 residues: CASSVVTGTIQFF. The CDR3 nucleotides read TGTGCCAGCAGTGTGGTGACAGGAACAATTCAGTTCTTC.

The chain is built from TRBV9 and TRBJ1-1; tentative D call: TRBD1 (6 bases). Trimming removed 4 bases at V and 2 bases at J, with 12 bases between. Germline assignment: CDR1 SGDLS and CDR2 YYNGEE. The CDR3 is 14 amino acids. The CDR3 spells CASSFSDRNTEAFF. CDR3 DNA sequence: TGTGCCAGCAGCTTCTCGGACAGAAACACTGAAGCTTTCTTT.

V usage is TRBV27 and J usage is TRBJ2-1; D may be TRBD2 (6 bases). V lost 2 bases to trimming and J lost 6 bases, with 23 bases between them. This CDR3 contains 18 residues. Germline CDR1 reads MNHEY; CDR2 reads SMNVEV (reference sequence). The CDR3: CASSLPSAAGHFLNEQFF. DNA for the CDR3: TGTGCCAGCAGTTTACCAAGTGCAGCGGGCCATTTCCTCAATGAGCAGTTCTTC.

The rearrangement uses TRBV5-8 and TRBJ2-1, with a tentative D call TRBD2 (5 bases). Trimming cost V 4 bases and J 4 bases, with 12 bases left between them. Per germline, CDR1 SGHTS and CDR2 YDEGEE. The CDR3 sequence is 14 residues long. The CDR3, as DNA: TGTGCCAGCAGCCACGGACTGAATTACAATGAGCAGTTCTTC. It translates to CASSHGLNYNEQFF.

The CDR3 bases are TGTGCCAGTAGTCTACCTAACTATGGCTACACCTTC. Translating it yields CASSLPNYGYTF. The chain couples TRBV19 to TRBJ1-2, with D unclear. The germline CDR1 and CDR2 sequences are LNHDA and SQIVND (reference sequence). Trimming removed 5 bases at V and 0 bases at J, with 4 bases between. This CDR3 comprises 12 residues.

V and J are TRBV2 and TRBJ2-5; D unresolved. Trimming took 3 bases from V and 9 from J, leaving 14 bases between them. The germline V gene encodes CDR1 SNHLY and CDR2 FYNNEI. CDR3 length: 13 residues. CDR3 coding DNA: TGTGCCAGCAGTGAGGAGTCAGCAACCGCCCAGTACTTC. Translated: CASSEESATAQYF.

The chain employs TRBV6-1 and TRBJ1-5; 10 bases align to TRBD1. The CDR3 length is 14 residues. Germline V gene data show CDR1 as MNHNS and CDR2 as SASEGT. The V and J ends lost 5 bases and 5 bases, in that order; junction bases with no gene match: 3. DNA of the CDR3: TGTGCCAGCAGTCCGGGACAGGGGTATCAGCCCCAGCATTTT. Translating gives CASSPGQGYQPQHF.

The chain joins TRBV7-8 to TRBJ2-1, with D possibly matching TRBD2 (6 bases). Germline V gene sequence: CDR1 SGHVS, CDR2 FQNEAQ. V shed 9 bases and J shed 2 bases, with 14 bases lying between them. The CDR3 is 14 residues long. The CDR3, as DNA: TGTGCCAGTCTCCGGGACTTCACCTACAATGAGCAGTTCTTC. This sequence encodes CASLRDFTYNEQFF.

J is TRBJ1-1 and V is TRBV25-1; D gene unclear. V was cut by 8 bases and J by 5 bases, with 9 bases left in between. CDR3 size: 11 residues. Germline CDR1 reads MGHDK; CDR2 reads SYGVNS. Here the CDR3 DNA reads TGTGCCAGCCGACACCTAACTGAAGCTTTCTTT. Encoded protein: CASRHLTEAFF.

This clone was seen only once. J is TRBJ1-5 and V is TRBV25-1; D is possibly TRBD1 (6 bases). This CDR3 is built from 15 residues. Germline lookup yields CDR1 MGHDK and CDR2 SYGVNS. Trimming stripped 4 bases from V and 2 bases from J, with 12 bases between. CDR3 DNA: TGTGCCAGCAGTGCTACAGGGTTTGGCAATCAGCCCCAGCATTTT. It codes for CASSATGFGNQPQHF.

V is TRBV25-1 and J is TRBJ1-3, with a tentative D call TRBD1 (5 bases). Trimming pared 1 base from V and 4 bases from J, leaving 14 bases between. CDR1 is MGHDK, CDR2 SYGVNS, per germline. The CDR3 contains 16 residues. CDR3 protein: CASSEFGRGSGNTIYF. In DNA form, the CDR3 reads TGTGCCAGCAGTGAATTTGGACGGGGGTCCGGAAACACCATATATTTT. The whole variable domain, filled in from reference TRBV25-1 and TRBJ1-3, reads EADIYQTPRYLVIGTGKKITLECSQTMGHDKMYWYQQDPGMELHLIHYSYGVNSTEKGDLSSESTVSRIRTEHFPLTLESARPSHTSQYLCASSEFGRGSGNTIYFGEGSWLTVV.

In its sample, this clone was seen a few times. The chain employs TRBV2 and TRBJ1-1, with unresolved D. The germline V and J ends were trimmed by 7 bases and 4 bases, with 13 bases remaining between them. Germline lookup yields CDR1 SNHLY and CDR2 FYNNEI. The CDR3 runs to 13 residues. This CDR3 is CASKRPGGTEAFF. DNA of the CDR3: TGTGCCAGCAAGCGGCCAGGCGGCACTGAAGCTTTCTTT.

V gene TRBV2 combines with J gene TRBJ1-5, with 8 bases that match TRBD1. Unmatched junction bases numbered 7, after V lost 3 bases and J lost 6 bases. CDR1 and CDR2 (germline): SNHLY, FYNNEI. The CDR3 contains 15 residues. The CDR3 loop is CASSDRTGGSQPQHF. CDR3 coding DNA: TGTGCCAGCAGTGATAGAACAGGGGGTAGTCAGCCCCAGCATTTT.